This TCR beta chain was captured by sequencing in a study of low-dose radiotherapy and immunotherapy resistance in tumors. The time point was: before trial treatment. First-strand cDNA relied on TRAV- and TRBV-specific primers spanning alpha and beta chains. With a constant-region primer and a V-primer adapter, TCRs were subjected to around 18 PCR cycles of amplification. Each CDR3 protein gets one entry after TCRdb re-called the reads with MiXCR. Of 55,000 to 65,000 distinct CDR3 sequences in the sample, around a quarter are singletons; the top ten hold 6.6%. The sample holds many counts of this clonotype. This clonotype was obtained from a male donor with rectosigmoid adenocarcinoma. The sample in question was PBMCs, obtained before treatment.

The CDR3, as DNA: TGTGCCAGCCAGGGGGGCGGGCCAGATACGCAGTATTTT. Amino acid sequence: CASQGGGPDTQYF. The chain has TRBV7-9 and TRBJ2-3, with a tentative D call TRBD1 (7 bases). Germline V gene lookup returns CDR1 SEHNR and CDR2 FQNEAQ (reference sequence). CDR3 length: 13 residues. The ends were cut back, 8 bases at V and 4 bases at J, with 13 bases in the middle.